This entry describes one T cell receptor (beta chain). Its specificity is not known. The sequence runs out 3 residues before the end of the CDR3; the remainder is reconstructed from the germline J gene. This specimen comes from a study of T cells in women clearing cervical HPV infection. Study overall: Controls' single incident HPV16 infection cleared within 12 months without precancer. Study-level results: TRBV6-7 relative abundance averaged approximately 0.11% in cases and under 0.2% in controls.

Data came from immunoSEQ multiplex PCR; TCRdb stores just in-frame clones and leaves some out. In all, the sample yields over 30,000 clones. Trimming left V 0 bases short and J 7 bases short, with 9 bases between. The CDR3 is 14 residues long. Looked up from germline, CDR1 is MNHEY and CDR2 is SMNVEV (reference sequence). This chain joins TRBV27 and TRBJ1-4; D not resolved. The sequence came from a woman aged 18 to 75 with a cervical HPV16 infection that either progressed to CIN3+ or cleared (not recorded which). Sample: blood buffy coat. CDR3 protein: CASSLSGSAEKLFF. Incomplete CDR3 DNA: TGTGCCAGCAGTTTATCAGGGTCTGCTGAAAAA.